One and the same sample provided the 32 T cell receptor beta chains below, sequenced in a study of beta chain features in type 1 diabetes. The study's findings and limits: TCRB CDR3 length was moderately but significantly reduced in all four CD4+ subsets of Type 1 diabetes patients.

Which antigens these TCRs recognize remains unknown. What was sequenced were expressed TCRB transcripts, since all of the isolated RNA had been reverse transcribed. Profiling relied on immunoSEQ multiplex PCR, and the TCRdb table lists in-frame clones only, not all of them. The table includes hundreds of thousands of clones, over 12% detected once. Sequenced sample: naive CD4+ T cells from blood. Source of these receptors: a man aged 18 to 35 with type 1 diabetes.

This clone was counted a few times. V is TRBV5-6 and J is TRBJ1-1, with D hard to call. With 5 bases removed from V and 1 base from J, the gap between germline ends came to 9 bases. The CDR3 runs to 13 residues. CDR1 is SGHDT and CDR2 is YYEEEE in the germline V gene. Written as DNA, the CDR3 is TGTGCCAGCAGAGATAGACGGAACACTGAAGCTTTCTTT. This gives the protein CASRDRRNTEAFF.

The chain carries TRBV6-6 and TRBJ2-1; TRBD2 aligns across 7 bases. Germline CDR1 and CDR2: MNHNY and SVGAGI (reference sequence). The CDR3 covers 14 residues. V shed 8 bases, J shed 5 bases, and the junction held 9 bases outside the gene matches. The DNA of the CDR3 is TGTGCCAGCTTAGGGCTAGCGGCCCACAATGAGCAGTTCTTC. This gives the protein CASLGLAAHNEQFF.

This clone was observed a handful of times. CDR3 sequence reads: CATSRGGTGGYGYTF. The DNA of the CDR3 is TGTGCCACCAGCAGAGGCGGAACAGGGGGTTATGGCTACACCTTC. The rearrangement joins TRBV15 to TRBJ1-2; 8 nucleotides match TRBD1. The germline V gene has CDR1 LNHNV and CDR2 YYDKDF (reference sequence). The ends lost 1 base at V and 5 bases at J; junction bases unmatched: 6. The CDR3 runs to 15 residues.

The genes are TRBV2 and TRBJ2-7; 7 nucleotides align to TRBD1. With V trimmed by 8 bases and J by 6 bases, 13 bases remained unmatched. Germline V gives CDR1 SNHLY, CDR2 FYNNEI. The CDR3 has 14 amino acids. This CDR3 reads CASVLEPGTAEQYF. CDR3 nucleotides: TGTGCCAGCGTACTAGAACCGGGGACAGCCGAGCAGTACTTC.

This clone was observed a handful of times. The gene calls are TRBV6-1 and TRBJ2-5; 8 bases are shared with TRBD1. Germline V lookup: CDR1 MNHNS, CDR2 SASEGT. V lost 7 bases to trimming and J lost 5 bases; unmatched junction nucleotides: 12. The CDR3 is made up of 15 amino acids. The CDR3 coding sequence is TGTGCCAGCATGATAGGACAGGGAGGTTTTGAGACCCAGTACTTC. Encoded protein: CASMIGQGGFETQYF.

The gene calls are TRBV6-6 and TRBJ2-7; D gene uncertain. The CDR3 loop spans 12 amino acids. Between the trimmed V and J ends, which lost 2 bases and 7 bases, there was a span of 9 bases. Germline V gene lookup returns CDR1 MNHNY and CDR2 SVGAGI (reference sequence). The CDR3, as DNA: TGTGCCAGCAGTTACGGTTTTGGGGAGCAGTACTTC. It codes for CASSYGFGEQYF.

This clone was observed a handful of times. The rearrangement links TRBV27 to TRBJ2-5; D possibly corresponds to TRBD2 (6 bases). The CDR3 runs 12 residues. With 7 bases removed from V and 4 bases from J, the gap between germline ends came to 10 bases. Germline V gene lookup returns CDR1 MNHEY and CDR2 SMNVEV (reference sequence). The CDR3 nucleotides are TGTGCCAGCAAAGAAGCGGGAGAGACCCAGTACTTC. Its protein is CASKEAGETQYF.

The CDR3, as DNA: TGCGCCAGCAGCTTGGTCCTCGGCGGGAGCTACGAGCAGTACTTC. The encoded protein is CASSLVLGGSYEQYF. This rearrangement joins TRBV5-1 to TRBJ2-7, with 7 nucleotides matching TRBD2. Germline-derived CDR1 and CDR2 are SGHRS and YFSETQ. The CDR3 consists of 15 residues. With V trimmed by 0 bases and J by 3 bases, 6 bases remained unmatched.

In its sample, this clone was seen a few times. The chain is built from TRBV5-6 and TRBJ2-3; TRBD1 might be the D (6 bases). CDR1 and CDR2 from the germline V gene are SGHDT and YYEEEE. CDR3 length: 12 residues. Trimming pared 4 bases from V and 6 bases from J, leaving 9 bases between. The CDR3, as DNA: TGTGCCAGCAGCGGGGGCGGGGATACGCAGTATTTT. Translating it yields CASSGGGDTQYF.

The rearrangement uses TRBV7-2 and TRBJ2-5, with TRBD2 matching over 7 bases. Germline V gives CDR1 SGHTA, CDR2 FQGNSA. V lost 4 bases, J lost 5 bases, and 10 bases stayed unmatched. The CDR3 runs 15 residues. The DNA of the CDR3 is TGTGCCAGCAGCTCCCATCTACTAGCGATGGAGACCCAGTACTTC. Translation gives CASSSHLLAMETQYF.

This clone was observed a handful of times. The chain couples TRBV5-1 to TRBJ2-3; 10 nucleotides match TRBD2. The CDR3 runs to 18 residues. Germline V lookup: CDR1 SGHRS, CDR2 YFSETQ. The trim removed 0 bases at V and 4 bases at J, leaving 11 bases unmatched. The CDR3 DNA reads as TGCGCCAGCAGCTTGGCCGGCGTAGCGGGAGGAGGGGCAGATACGCAGTATTTT. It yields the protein CASSLAGVAGGGADTQYF.

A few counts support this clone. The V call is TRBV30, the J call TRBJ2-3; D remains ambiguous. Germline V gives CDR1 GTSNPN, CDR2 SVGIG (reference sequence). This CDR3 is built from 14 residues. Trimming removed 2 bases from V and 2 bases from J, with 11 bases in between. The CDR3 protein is CAWSSAPITDTQYF. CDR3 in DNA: TGTGCCTGGAGTTCGGCACCAATCACAGATACGCAGTATTTT.

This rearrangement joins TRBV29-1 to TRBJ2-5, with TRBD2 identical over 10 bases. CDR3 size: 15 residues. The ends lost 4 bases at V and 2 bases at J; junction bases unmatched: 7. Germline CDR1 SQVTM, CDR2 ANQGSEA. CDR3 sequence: CSVVGAGGAQETQYF. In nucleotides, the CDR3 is TGCAGCGTTGTGGGAGCGGGGGGGGCTCAAGAGACCCAGTACTTC.

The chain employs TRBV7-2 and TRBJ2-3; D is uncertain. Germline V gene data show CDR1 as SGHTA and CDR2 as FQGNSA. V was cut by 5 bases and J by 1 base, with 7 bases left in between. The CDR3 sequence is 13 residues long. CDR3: CASSRPGTDTQYF. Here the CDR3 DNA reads TGTGCCAGCAGCCGCCCAGGCACAGATACGCAGTATTTT.

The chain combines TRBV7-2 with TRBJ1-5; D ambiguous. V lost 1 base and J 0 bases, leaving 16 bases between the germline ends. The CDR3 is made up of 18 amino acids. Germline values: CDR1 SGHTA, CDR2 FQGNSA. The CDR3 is CASSLEGLTRYSNQPQHF. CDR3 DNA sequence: TGTGCCAGCAGCTTAGAAGGGCTGACAAGATATAGCAATCAGCCCCAGCATTTT.

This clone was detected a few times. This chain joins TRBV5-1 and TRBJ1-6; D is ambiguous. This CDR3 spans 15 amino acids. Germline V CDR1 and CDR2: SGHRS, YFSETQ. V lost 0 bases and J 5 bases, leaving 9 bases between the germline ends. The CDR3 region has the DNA TGCGCCAGCAGCTTGGGTACTGTTAATAATTCACCCCTCCACTTT. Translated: CASSLGTVNNSPLHF.

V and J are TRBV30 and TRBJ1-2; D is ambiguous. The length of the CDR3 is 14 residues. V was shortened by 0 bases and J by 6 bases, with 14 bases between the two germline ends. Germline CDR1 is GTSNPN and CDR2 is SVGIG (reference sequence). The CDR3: CAWSVHRSGNGYTF. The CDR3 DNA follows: TGTGCCTGGAGTGTACATAGGTCGGGGAATGGCTACACCTTC. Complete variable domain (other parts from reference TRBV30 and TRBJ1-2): SQTIHQWPATLVQPVGSPLSLECTVEGTSNPNLYWYRQAAGRGLQLLFYSVGIGQISSEVPQNLSASRPQDRQFILSSKKLLLSDSGFYLCAWSVHRSGNGYTFGSGTRLTVV.

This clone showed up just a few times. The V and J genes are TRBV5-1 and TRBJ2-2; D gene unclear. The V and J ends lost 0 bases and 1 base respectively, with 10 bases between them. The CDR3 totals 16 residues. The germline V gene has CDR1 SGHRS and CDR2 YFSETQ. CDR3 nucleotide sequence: TGCGCCAGCAGCTTGGAAGGCAAATTGAACACCGGGGAGCTGTTTTTT. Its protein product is CASSLEGKLNTGELFF.

For the CDR3, the DNA is TGTGCCATCAGAGCAGGGAATTCACCCCTCCACTTT. It codes for CAIRAGNSPLHF. The rearrangement uses TRBV10-3 and TRBJ1-6, with D maybe TRBD1 (5 bases). This CDR3 is 12 amino acids long. Trimming removed 6 bases from V and 7 bases from J, with 7 bases in between. The germline V gene encodes CDR1 ENHRY and CDR2 SYGVKD.

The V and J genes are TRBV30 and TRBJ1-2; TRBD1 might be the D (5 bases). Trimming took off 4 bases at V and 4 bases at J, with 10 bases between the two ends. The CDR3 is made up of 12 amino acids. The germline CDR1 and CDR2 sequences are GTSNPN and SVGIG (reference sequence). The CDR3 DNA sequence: TGTGCCTGGACCCCGGGGGGCTATGGCTACACCTTC. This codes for CAWTPGGYGYTF.

CDR3 residues: CASSGPGGTDTQYF. The CDR3 region has the DNA TGTGCCAGCAGTGGGCCAGGGGGCACAGATACGCAGTATTTT. The chain uses TRBV2 and TRBJ2-3; perhaps TRBD1 as D (6 bases). Deletions cut 4 bases from V and 1 base from J, with 9 bases between. Germline V gives CDR1 SNHLY, CDR2 FYNNEI. This CDR3 has 14 amino acids.

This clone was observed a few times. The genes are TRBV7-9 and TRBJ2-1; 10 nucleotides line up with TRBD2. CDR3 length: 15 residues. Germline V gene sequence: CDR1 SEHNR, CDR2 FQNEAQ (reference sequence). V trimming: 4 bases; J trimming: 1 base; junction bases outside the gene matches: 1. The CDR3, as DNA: TGTGCCAGCAGCTCGACTAGCGGGTCCTACAATGAGCAGTTCTTC. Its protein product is CASSSTSGSYNEQFF.

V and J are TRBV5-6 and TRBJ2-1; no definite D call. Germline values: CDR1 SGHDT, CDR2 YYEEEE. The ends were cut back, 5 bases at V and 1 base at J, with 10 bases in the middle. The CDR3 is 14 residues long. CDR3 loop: CASRETDSYNEQFF. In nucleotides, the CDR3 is TGTGCCAGCAGGGAGACTGATTCCTACAATGAGCAGTTCTTC.

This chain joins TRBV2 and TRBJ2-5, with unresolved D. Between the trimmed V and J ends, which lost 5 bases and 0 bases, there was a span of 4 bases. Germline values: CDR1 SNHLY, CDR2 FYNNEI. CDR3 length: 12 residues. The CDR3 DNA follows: TGTGCCAGCAGTCCGTACCAAGAGACCCAGTACTTC. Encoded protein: CASSPYQETQYF.

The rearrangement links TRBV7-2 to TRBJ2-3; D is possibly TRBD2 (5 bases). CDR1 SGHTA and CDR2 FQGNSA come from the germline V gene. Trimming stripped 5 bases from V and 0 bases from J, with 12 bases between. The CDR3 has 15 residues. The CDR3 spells CASSPDYTSTDTQYF. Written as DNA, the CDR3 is TGTGCCAGCAGCCCCGACTATACTAGCACAGATACGCAGTATTTT. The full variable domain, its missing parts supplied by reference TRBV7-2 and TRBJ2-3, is GAGVSQSPSNKVTEKGKDVELRCDPISGHTALYWYRQSLGQGLEFLIYFQGNSAPDKSGLPSDRFSAERTGGSVSTLTIQRTQQEDSAVYLCASSPDYTSTDTQYFGPGTRLTVL.

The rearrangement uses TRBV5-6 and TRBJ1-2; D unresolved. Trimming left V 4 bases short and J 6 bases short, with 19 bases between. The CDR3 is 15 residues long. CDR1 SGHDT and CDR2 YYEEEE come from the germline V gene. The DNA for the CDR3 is TGTGCCAGCAGCCCTAGATTGACGGAAGGGAATGGCTACACCTTC. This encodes CASSPRLTEGNGYTF.

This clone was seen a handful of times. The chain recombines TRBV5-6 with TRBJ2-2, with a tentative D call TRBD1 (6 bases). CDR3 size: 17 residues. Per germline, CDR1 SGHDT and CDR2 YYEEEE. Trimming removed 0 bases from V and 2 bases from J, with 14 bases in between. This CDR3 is CASSLGPQGANTGELFF. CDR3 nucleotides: TGTGCCAGCAGCTTGGGCCCACAGGGCGCCAACACCGGGGAGCTGTTTTTT.

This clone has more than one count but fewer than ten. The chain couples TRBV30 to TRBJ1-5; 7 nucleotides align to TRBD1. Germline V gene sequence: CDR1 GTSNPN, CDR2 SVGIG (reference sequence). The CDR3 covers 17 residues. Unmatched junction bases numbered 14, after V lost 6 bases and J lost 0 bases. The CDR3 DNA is TGTGCCTGCTCCGGGACAGAGGGGGGATATAGCAATCAGCCCCAGCATTTT. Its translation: CACSGTEGGYSNQPQHF.

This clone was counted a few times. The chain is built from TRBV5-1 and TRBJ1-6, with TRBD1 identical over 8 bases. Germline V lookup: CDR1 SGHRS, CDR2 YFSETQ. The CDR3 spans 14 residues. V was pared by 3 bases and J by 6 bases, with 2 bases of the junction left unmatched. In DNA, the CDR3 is TGCGCCAGCAGCTCGGACAGGGCTAATTCACCCCTCCACTTT. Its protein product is CASSSDRANSPLHF.

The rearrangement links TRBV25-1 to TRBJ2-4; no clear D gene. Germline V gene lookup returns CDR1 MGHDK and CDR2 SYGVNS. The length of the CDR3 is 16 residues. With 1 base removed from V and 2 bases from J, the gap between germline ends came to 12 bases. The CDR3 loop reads CASSESGSRSKNIQYF. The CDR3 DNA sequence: TGTGCCAGCAGTGAATCGGGCAGCAGGTCCAAAAACATTCAGTACTTC.

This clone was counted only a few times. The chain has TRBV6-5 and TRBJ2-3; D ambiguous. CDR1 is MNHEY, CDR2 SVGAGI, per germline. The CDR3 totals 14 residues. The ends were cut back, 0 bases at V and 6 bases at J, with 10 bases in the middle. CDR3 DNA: TGTGCCAGCAGTTACTCCGGGTTGGGGGATACGCAGTATTTT. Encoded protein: CASSYSGLGDTQYF.

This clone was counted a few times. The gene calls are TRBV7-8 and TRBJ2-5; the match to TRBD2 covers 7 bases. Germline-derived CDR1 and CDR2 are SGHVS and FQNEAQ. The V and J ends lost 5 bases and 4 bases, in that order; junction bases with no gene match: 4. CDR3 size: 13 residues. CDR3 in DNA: TGTGCCAGCAGCCGGGACTACCGAGAGACCCAGTACTTC. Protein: CASSRDYRETQYF.